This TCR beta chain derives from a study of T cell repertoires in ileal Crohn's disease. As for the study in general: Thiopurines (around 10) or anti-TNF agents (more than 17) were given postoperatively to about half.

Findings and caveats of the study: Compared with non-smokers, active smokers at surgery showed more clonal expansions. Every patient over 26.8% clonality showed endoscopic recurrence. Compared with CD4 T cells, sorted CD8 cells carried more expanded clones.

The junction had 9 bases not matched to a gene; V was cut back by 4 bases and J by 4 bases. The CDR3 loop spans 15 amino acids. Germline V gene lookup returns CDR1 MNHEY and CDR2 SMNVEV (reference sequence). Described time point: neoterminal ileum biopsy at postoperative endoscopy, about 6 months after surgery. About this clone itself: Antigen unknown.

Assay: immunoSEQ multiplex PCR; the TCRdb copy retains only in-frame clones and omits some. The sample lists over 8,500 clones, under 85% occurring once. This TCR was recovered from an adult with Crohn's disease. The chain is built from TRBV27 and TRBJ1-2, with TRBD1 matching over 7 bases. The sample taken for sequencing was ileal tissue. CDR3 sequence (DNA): TGTGCCAGCAGTTATTCCCCGACAGGGTTCTATGGCTACACCTTC. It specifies CASSYSPTGFYGYTF.